This TCR beta chain was retrieved from a study of CD8 T cells in Susac syndrome. CDR1 and CDR2 (germline): LGHNA, YSLEER. This CDR3 region has 17 residues. V trimming: 1 base; J trimming: 1 base; junction bases outside the gene matches: 6. An amount of RNA that ranged from roughly 0.45 to 1 ug was reverse transcribed with random hexamers. MiXCR, applied by TCRdb to the immunoSEQ multiplex PCR reads, yields one record per CDR3 protein. The sample has about 26,000 distinct CDR3 sequences; 94% are singletons. The receptor's source is a human donor in good health. Specimen: CD8+ T cells from PBMCs. V gene TRBV4-3 combines with J gene TRBJ2-5; 10 bases line up with TRBD2. CDR3 nucleotides: TGCGCCAGCAGCCAAGCCCTAGCGGGAGATCCCCAAGAGACCCAGTACTTC. This gives the protein CASSQALAGDPQETQYF.